The next 21 T cell receptor beta chains were all read from a single sample in a study of cytomegalovirus exposure and HLA in healthy donors (dated by TCRdb to about 2017). Libraries came from the immunoSEQ multiplex PCR assay. A mixture of 60 forward primers for TCR Vbeta segments and 13 reverse primers for TCR Jbeta segments was used in the multiplex PCR. TCRdb took this table from immuneACCESS and kept in-frame rearrangements with V and J called. Such tables lack part of the clones; where checked against another copy, unresolved V genes explain under half of the gap, and the rest is unexplained. The data table for this sample lists over 25,000 clones. 0.71% of the sample belongs to the ten largest clones. Sequenced material: PBMCs. The receptors here all came from a man under 40 in good health and CMV-seronegative.

V is TRBV6-5 and J is TRBJ1-1, with D perhaps matching TRBD1 (6 bases). Trimming took off 4 bases at V and 1 base at J, with 16 bases between the two ends. This CDR3 is 16 amino acids long. The germline CDR1 and CDR2 sequences are MNHEY and SVGAGI. CDR3 DNA: TGTGCCAGCAGTTCCGCCGGAGCAGGGGCGAACACTGAAGCTTTCTTT. This gives the protein CASSSAGAGANTEAFF.

The rearrangement links TRBV5-5 to TRBJ2-2; 10 bases map to TRBD2. Trimming removed 2 bases from V and 5 bases from J; junction bases left unmatched: 9. CDR1 SGHKS and CDR2 YYEKEE come from the germline V gene (reference sequence). The CDR3 contains 17 residues. The CDR3 DNA sequence: TGTGCCAGCAGCTTTTATGCTAGCGGGAGTTTTACCGGGGAGCTGTTTTTT. It specifies CASSFYASGSFTGELFF.

Turning to this clone: The junction differs from germline at one of its ends, possibly a read error. This chain uses TRBV7-9 with TRBJ2-1, with D maybe TRBD1 (6 bases). This CDR3 has 14 amino acids. Germline V CDR1 and CDR2: SEHNR, FQNEAQ (reference sequence). The CDR3 DNA is TGTGCCAGCAGCTTGGTAGGGGGTAGGGACCATGGGATCTTC. It encodes CASSLVGGRDHGIF.

The J gene is TRBJ2-3, the V gene TRBV7-9, with a possible D match to TRBD2 (6 bases). Germline loops: CDR1 SEHNR, CDR2 FQNEAQ (reference sequence). The ends were cut back, 8 bases at V and 3 bases at J, with 18 bases in the middle. The CDR3 is 15 amino acids. The DNA for the CDR3 is TGTGCCAGCCGGCTCGGGGGAGGTATTACAGATACGCAGTATTTT. This encodes CASRLGGGITDTQYF.

The chain couples TRBV4-2 to TRBJ1-1, with 11 positions matching TRBD1. CDR1 and CDR2 (germline): LGHNA, YNFKEQ. After removal of 3 bases from V and 3 bases from J, the junction contained 3 bases not matched to a gene. The CDR3 has 15 residues. CDR3 DNA: TGTGCCAGCAGCCAGCCGGGACAGGGGGACACTGAAGCTTTCTTT. Protein product: CASSQPGQGDTEAFF.

The chain combines TRBV7-2 with TRBJ1-3; D is undetermined. The germline CDR1 and CDR2 sequences are SGHTA and FQGNSA. The CDR3 length is 14 residues. Trimming stripped 3 bases from V and 2 bases from J, with 8 bases between. In DNA, the CDR3 is TGTGCCAGCAGCTTTTCCGGGACTGGAAACACCATATATTTT. It encodes CASSFSGTGNTIYF.

This chain connects TRBV11-2 to TRBJ1-1, with 8 positions matching TRBD1. CDR1 and CDR2 (germline): SGHAT, FQNNGV. The V and J ends lost 4 bases and 4 bases, in that order; junction bases with no gene match: 11. CDR3 length: 16 amino acids. The CDR3 nucleotides read TGTGCCAGCAGCTCTCGGACAGGGCGTTTGGGCACTGAAGCTTTCTTT. Protein sequence: CASSSRTGRLGTEAFF.

This chain connects TRBV28 to TRBJ1-2, with D unresolved. This CDR3 has 13 amino acids. Germline lookup yields CDR1 MDHEN and CDR2 SYDVKM. The V gene lost 2 bases and the J gene lost 8 bases, with 12 bases spanning the gap. Here the CDR3 reads CASSLDGERGYTF. CDR3 DNA: TGTGCCAGCAGTTTAGACGGGGAGAGAGGCTACACCTTC.

The chain has TRBV2 and TRBJ2-7; maybe TRBD2 (5 bases). Germline loops: CDR1 SNHLY, CDR2 FYNNEI. This CDR3 is 13 amino acids long. The ends were cut back, 7 bases at V and 2 bases at J, with 12 bases in the middle. CDR3 nucleotide sequence: TGTGCCAGCATCCCGGGGTTGGCCTACGAGCAGTACTTC. The encoded protein is CASIPGLAYEQYF.

The rearrangement links TRBV6-1 to TRBJ2-2; D may be TRBD1 (5 bases). Germline V gene sequence: CDR1 MNHNS, CDR2 SASEGT. The CDR3 loop spans 15 amino acids. V lost 5 bases, J lost 0 bases, and 10 bases lay in between. CDR3 DNA sequence: TGTGCCAGCAGTCTAGACAGATCGAACACCGGGGAGCTGTTTTTT. This encodes CASSLDRSNTGELFF.

The rearrangement uses TRBV2 and TRBJ2-3; D uncertain. This CDR3 comprises 11 residues. Per germline, CDR1 SNHLY and CDR2 FYNNEI. Trimming cost V 7 bases and J 6 bases, with 8 bases left between them. This chain's CDR3 is CASILMDTQYF. The CDR3 DNA reads TGTGCCAGCATCCTTATGGATACGCAGTATTTT.

The gene calls are TRBV6-5 and TRBJ2-7; 8 nucleotides agree with TRBD1. Germline trimming cut 5 bases from V and 2 bases from J; bases unmatched to any gene: 2. Germline CDR1 and CDR2: MNHEY and SVGAGI. This CDR3 spans 13 amino acids. The CDR3 protein is CASSQDRAYEQYF. Here the CDR3 DNA reads TGTGCCAGCAGTCAGGACAGGGCCTACGAGCAGTACTTC.

This chain links TRBV27 with TRBJ2-1; 13 positions match TRBD2. The junction had 6 bases not matched to a gene; V was cut back by 5 bases and J by 8 bases. The CDR3 sequence is 15 residues long. Germline loops: CDR1 MNHEY, CDR2 SMNVEV (reference sequence). The CDR3 protein is CASSPGTSGIDEQFF. DNA of the CDR3: TGTGCCAGCAGTCCCGGGACTAGCGGGATCGATGAGCAGTTCTTC.

CDR3 loop: CAISKTGVDYGYTF. The CDR3 DNA reads TGTGCCATCAGCAAGACAGGGGTCGACTATGGCTACACCTTC. This chain connects TRBV10-3 to TRBJ1-2; 8 bases line up with TRBD1. The J segment lost 3 bases and the V segment lost 6 bases, leaving 6 bases of the junction unmatched. Germline V gene data show CDR1 as ENHRY and CDR2 as SYGVKD. The CDR3 loop spans 14 amino acids.

The chain has TRBV25-1 and TRBJ2-5; 9 nucleotides align to TRBD1. This CDR3 comprises 13 residues. J lost 7 bases, V lost 5 bases, and 5 bases had no gene match. CDR1 and CDR2 (germline): MGHDK, SYGVNS. The CDR3: CASSKQGALTQYF. The CDR3, as DNA: TGTGCCAGCAGTAAACAGGGGGCGTTGACCCAGTACTTC.

This chain joins TRBV5-1 and TRBJ2-3; D possibly corresponds to TRBD1 (5 bases). The CDR3 contains 13 residues. The germline CDR1 and CDR2 sequences are SGHRS and YFSETQ. Trimming cost V 4 bases and J 12 bases, with 18 bases left between them. CDR3 DNA: TGCGCCAGCAGCCCAATTGACAGTCAGTCACAGTATTTT. This encodes CASSPIDSQSQYF.

The rearrangement links TRBV9 to TRBJ2-2, with 15 bases matching TRBD2. The J segment lost 2 bases and the V segment lost 3 bases, leaving 5 bases of the junction unmatched. The CDR3 has 18 amino acids. Germline V gene lookup returns CDR1 SGDLS and CDR2 YYNGEE. CDR3 sequence (DNA): TGTGCCAGCAGCGCCGGGACTAGCGGGGGGCTAAACACCGGGGAGCTGTTTTTT. Translating it yields CASSAGTSGGLNTGELFF.

By frequency, this clone is medium-sized. This rearrangement joins TRBV7-9 to TRBJ2-1; tentatively, D is TRBD2 (5 bases). CDR3 size: 13 residues. V lost 7 bases to trimming and J lost 6 bases, with 13 bases between them. The germline gives CDR1 SEHNR, CDR2 FQNEAQ (reference sequence). The CDR3 coding sequence is TGTGCCAGCACCAACCTCGGGGTCAATGAGCAGTTCTTC. As protein: CASTNLGVNEQFF. The whole variable domain, filled in from reference TRBV7-9 and TRBJ2-1, reads DTGVSQNPRHKITKRGQNVTFRCDPISEHNRLYWYRQTLGQGPEFLTYFQNEAQLEKSRLLSDRFSAERPKGSFSTLEIQRTEQGDSAMYLCASTNLGVNEQFFGPGTRLTVL.

The chain couples TRBV18 to TRBJ2-5; maybe TRBD1 (6 bases). CDR3 length equals 14 residues. Germline CDR1 is KGHSH and CDR2 is LQKENI. Trimming took off 2 bases at V and 3 bases at J, with 10 bases between the two ends. CDR3 region: CASSPGAGEETQYF. The CDR3 DNA is TGTGCCAGCTCACCAGGGGCAGGGGAAGAGACCCAGTACTTC.

The V gene is TRBV28, the J gene TRBJ1-2, with D perhaps matching TRBD1 (6 bases). V lost 3 bases and J 7 bases, leaving 15 bases between the germline ends. Germline loops: CDR1 MDHEN, CDR2 SYDVKM. The CDR3 loop spans 14 amino acids. In nucleotides, the CDR3 is TGTGCCAGCAGTTTTACAGGGAAAGGCTTTGGCTACACCTTC. It translates to CASSFTGKGFGYTF.

The chain has TRBV27 and TRBJ2-7; no definite D call. The CDR3 length is 12 residues. V lost 5 bases, J lost 3 bases, and 8 bases lay in between. Germline-derived CDR1 and CDR2 are MNHEY and SMNVEV (reference sequence). The CDR3 protein is CASSRSDYEQYF. The DNA of the CDR3 is TGTGCCAGCAGTCGATCAGACTACGAGCAGTACTTC.